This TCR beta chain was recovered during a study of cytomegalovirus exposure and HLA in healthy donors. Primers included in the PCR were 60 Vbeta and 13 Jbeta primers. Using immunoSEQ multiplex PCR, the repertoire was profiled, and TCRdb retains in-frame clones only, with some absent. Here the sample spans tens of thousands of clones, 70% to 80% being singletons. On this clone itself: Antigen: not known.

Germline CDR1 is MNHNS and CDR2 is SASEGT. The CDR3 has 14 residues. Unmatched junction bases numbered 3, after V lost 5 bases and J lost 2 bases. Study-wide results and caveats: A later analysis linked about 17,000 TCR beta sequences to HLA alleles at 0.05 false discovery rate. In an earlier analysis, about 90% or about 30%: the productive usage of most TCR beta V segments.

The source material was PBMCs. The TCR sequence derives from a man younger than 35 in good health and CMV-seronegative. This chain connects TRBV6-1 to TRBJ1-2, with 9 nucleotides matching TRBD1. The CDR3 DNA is TGTGCCAGCAGTTCCGGGACAGGGAACTATGGCTACACCTTC. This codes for CASSSGTGNYGYTF.